These 27 T cell receptor beta chains share one sample of origin, sequenced in a study of Graves' ophthalmopathy and Graves' hyperthyroidism. RNA transcripts were the template, and TCR beta CDR3 regions were amplified from them. First-round RT-PCR relied on HTBI primers, and a second-round multiplex PCR came next. TCRdb re-called the multiplex PCR reads with MiXCR, one entry per CDR3 protein. Of a few hundred thousand distinct CDR3 sequences in the sample, approximately 15% were seen once. Sequencing input: peripheral blood. These receptors were taken from a woman between 18 and 29 years old with stable Graves' hyperthyroidism.

In this sample, this clonotype turned up many times. The chain combines TRBV5-5 with TRBJ1-1; possibly TRBD1 for D (5 bases). Trimming left V 1 base short and J 3 bases short, with 13 bases between. The CDR3 consists of 15 residues. Germline CDR1 is SGHKS and CDR2 is YYEKEE (reference sequence). The CDR3 is CASSLSQGGHTEAFF. CDR3 bases: TGTGCCAGCAGCTTGAGTCAGGGTGGTCACACTGAAGCTTTCTTT.

This clonotype was recorded at least ten times. The CDR3 reads CASSMQGGGYTF. CDR3 sequence (DNA): TGTGCCAGCAGTATGCAGGGGGGCGGCTACACCTTC. V gene TRBV6-5 combines with J gene TRBJ1-2, with 7 bases matching TRBD1. V dropped 5 bases and J dropped 8; count of bases not matched to a gene: 5. Germline loops: CDR1 MNHEY, CDR2 SVGAGI. The CDR3 is 12 amino acids.

This clonotype has just a few counts. The V gene is TRBV11-2, the J gene TRBJ2-7, with D uncertain. The CDR3 contains 14 residues. V dropped 5 bases and J dropped 4 bases, with 15 bases sitting between them. Per germline, CDR1 SGHAT and CDR2 FQNNGV. The DNA of the CDR3 is TGTGCCAGCAGCCCCCTGGGTAAAGGGTACGAGCAGTACTTC. It yields the protein CASSPLGKGYEQYF.

Many counts were recorded for this clonotype. The rearrangement links TRBV7-2 to TRBJ2-5, with a tentative D call TRBD2 (6 bases). CDR1 SGHTA and CDR2 FQGNSA come from the germline V gene. V was cut by 1 base and J by 3 bases, with 9 bases left in between. This CDR3 comprises 14 residues. CDR3 region: CASSLGVAEETQYF. The CDR3 DNA reads TGTGCCAGCAGCTTAGGCGTAGCGGAAGAGACCCAGTACTTC.

This clonotype was seen ten or more times. A single base separates this from a much larger clone, so it may be a read error. The V gene is TRBV6-1, the J gene TRBJ1-1, with D possibly being TRBD1 (5 bases). The CDR3 has 15 amino acids. Germline loops: CDR1 MNHNS, CDR2 SASEGT. The DNA for the CDR3 is TGTGCCGGCAGTGAGGCAGGGCGAGCAAATACTGAAGCTTTCTTT. Its protein is CAGSEAGRANTEAFF.

A remark on this clonotype: A much larger clone differs by one base, so this may be a read error. This is likely a read error, given that the CDR3 carries no conserved phenylalanine or tryptophan at its end. The chain has TRBV29-1 and TRBJ1-1; TRBD1 might be the D (6 bases). Per the germline V gene, CDR1 is SQVTM and CDR2 is ANQGSEA. This CDR3 is 14 amino acids long. The V end lost 7 bases, the J end lost 0 bases, and 15 bases lay between the germline ends. The CDR3 reads CSANTGTLNTEAFY. The CDR3 DNA reads TGCAGCGCCAACACCGGGACATTGAACACTGAAGCTTTCTAT.

The genes are TRBV6-5 and TRBJ2-5; possibly TRBD1 or TRBD2 for D (5 bases each). The germline CDR1 and CDR2 sequences are MNHEY and SVGAGI. This CDR3 has 14 residues. V was cut by 4 bases and J by 5 bases, with 14 bases left in between. CDR3 DNA: TGTGCCAGCAGTTTTATGGGGGATGGGGAGACCCAGTACTTC. This sequence encodes CASSFMGDGETQYF.

Comment on this clonotype: Just one base apart from a much larger clone, this may be a read error. The CDR3 end shows no conserved phenylalanine or tryptophan, and so a read error is likely. The chain couples TRBV7-6 to TRBJ2-7; maybe TRBD2 (7 bases). Between the trimmed V and J ends, which lost 5 bases and 7 bases, there was a span of 21 bases. CDR1 is SGHVS, CDR2 FNYEAQ, per germline. There are 15 residues in the CDR3. CDR3 coding DNA: TGTGCCAGCAGCCCCCGGGGAGGGGGGTTTGGTGAGCAGTACCTC. Its translation: CASSPRGGGFGEQYL.

The table lists this clonotype with a few counts. The chain couples TRBV24-1 to TRBJ2-2; D is uncertain. Germline V gene sequence: CDR1 KGHDR, CDR2 SFDVKD. Trimming pared 3 bases from V and 0 bases from J, leaving 10 bases between. The CDR3 is made up of 16 amino acids. The CDR3 region has the DNA TGTGCCACCAGTGATGCCGGAACTTCGAACACCGGGGAGCTGTTTTTT. Encoded protein: CATSDAGTSNTGELFF.

This clonotype was detected many times. This chain joins TRBV24-1 and TRBJ1-6; possible D gene TRBD1, 5 bases. The CDR3 sequence is 17 residues long. V was pared by 7 bases and J by 7 bases, with 22 bases between. Germline V gene lookup returns CDR1 KGHDR and CDR2 SFDVKD. CDR3 amino acids: CATRATPGPTANSPLHF. In DNA, the CDR3 is TGTGCCACCAGGGCAACACCGGGACCCACGGCGAATTCACCCCTCCACTTT.

This clonotype was seen many times. The J gene is TRBJ1-6, the V gene TRBV20-1; no reliable D call. Germline lookup yields CDR1 DFQATT and CDR2 SNEGSKA (reference sequence). V lost 2 bases and J 7 bases, leaving 15 bases between the germline ends. The CDR3 contains 15 residues. The CDR3 protein is CSARSPGQNNSPLHF. The CDR3 bases are TGCAGTGCTAGATCCCCCGGGCAAAACAATTCACCCCTCCACTTT.

This clonotype was observed many times. The CDR3 nucleotides read TGCAGTGCTAGAGACTTAGCGACGGGTGAAGCTTTCTTT. Its translation is CSARDLATGEAFF. J is TRBJ1-1 and V is TRBV20-1; D is ambiguous. Germline values: CDR1 DFQATT, CDR2 SNEGSKA (reference sequence). The V end lost 0 bases, the J end lost 7 bases, and 12 bases lay between the germline ends. CDR3 length: 13 amino acids.

The chain combines TRBV28 with TRBJ2-5; no firm D call. The CDR3 loop spans 14 amino acids. CDR1 is MDHEN, CDR2 SYDVKM, per germline. V was trimmed by 1 base and J by 5 bases, leaving 11 bases between them. CDR3 loop: CASSLSEAIETQYF. The CDR3 DNA sequence: TGTGCCAGCAGTTTATCAGAAGCAATTGAGACCCAGTACTTC. Full variable domain (remainder filled in from reference TRBV28 and TRBJ2-5): DVKVTQSSRYLVKRTGEKVFLECVQDMDHENMFWYRQDPGLGLRLIYFSYDVKMKEKGDIPEGYSVSREKKERFSLILESASTNQTSMYLCASSLSEAIETQYFGPGTRLLVL.

In its sample, this clonotype was seen many times. The chain's CDR3 is CASSAGTRAETQYF. CDR3 nucleotides: TGTGCCAGCTCCGCCGGGACACGGGCTGAGACCCAGTACTTC. The V gene is TRBV5-8, the J gene TRBJ2-5; possibly TRBD1 for D (6 bases). Germline V gene sequence: CDR1 SGHTS, CDR2 YDEGEE. This CDR3 has 14 residues. The V end lost 7 bases, the J end lost 5 bases, and 18 bases lay between the germline ends. The entire variable domain, with the rest obtained from reference TRBV5-8 and TRBJ2-5, is as follows: EAGVTQSPTHLIKTRGQQATLRCSPISGHTSVYWYQQALGLGLQFLLWYDEGEERNRGNFPPRFSGRQFPNYSSELNVNALELEDSALYLCASSAGTRAETQYFGPGTRLLVL.

This clonotype was recorded a few times. The chain has TRBV7-6 and TRBJ1-5, with a weak D call TRBD1 (6 bases). Trimming cost V 1 base and J 6 bases, with 13 bases left between them. Germline V gene data show CDR1 as SGHVS and CDR2 as FNYEAQ. The CDR3 has 15 residues. The CDR3 loop is CASSLESGGLQPQHF. CDR3 sequence (DNA): TGTGCCAGCAGCTTAGAGTCCGGGGGGCTTCAGCCCCAGCATTTT.

This clonotype was picked up many times. The chain carries TRBV29-1 and TRBJ1-2, with 9 bases identical to TRBD1. The CDR3 covers 15 residues. Germline CDR1 is SQVTM and CDR2 is ANQGSEA. J gave up 8 bases and V 4 bases, and 14 bases lay outside the gene matches. CDR3 residues: CSVGTQIQGAGGYTF. CDR3 in DNA: TGCAGCGTTGGGACGCAAATACAGGGGGCAGGGGGCTACACCTTC.

The V gene is TRBV5-4, the J gene TRBJ1-2; D gene ambiguous. The germline CDR1 and CDR2 sequences are SGHNT and YYREEE (reference sequence). The CDR3 has 15 amino acids. V dropped 0 bases and J dropped 4 bases, with 13 bases sitting between them. The CDR3 DNA is TGTGCCAGCAGCTTGGAGAATCCAGGTCTCTATGGCTACACCTTC. This translates into CASSLENPGLYGYTF.

About this clonotype itself: The missing conserved phenylalanine or tryptophan at the end of this CDR3 makes a read error likely. V is TRBV11-2 and J is TRBJ1-1; tentative D call: TRBD1 (5 bases). Germline V lookup: CDR1 SGHAT, CDR2 FQNNGV. Trimming left V 1 base short and J 1 base short, with 10 bases between. This CDR3 is built from 15 residues. The chain's CDR3 is CASSLGQSGNTEAFL. In nucleotides, the CDR3 is TGTGCCAGCAGCTTAGGACAGTCCGGGAACACTGAAGCTTTCCTT.

As for this clonotype: A much larger clone differs from this one at a single base, so this may be a read error. This rearrangement joins TRBV12-3 or TRBV12-4 to TRBJ2-5; D remains ambiguous. There are 14 residues in the CDR3. This chain's CDR3 is CASSLNEYQETKYF. The CDR3 nucleotides read TGTGCCAGCAGCCTAAACGAGTACCAAGAGACCAAGTACTTC.

This clonotype was detected many times. The rearrangement links TRBV12-3 or TRBV12-4 to TRBJ1-2; D is undetermined. Trimming removed 3 bases from V and 4 bases from J, with 9 bases in between. CDR3 length: 13 amino acids. The CDR3 region has the DNA TGTGCCAGCAGTTTTCCAGGCCTCTATGGCTACACCTTC. Protein product: CASSFPGLYGYTF.

As DNA, the CDR3 is TGTGCCAGCAGTTTCGCAGCGGGGGAGGGCCAAGAGACCCAGTACTTC. Amino acids: CASSFAAGEGQETQYF. The chain combines TRBV12-3 or TRBV12-4 with TRBJ2-5; 8 nucleotides line up with TRBD2. Trimming took 3 bases from V and 1 from J; bases not matched to a gene: 7. The CDR3 spans 16 residues.

This clonotype has ten or more counts. CDR3 sequence reads: CASSGVSAQPQHF. The CDR3 DNA reads TGTGCCAGCAGTGGGGTATCGGCCCAGCCCCAGCATTTT. The V call is TRBV6-1, the J call TRBJ1-5; D remains ambiguous. V was trimmed by 4 bases and J by 7 bases, leaving 11 bases between them. Germline V gene lookup returns CDR1 MNHNS and CDR2 SASEGT. This CDR3 is built from 13 residues.

The chain uses TRBV6-5 and TRBJ1-1; D not resolved. Trimming removed 4 bases at V and 6 bases at J, with 12 bases between. Per the germline V gene, CDR1 is MNHEY and CDR2 is SVGAGI. The CDR3 spans 13 residues. CDR3: CASSFQTGSEAFF. In DNA form, the CDR3 reads TGTGCCAGCAGTTTCCAGACCGGCTCTGAAGCTTTCTTT.

Ten or more counts support this clonotype. The rearrangement joins TRBV15 to TRBJ2-7; 12 bases line up with TRBD1. The CDR3 has 16 residues. Germline V CDR1 and CDR2: LNHNV, YYDKDF (reference sequence). The junction had 9 bases not matched to a gene; V was cut back by 4 bases and J by 5 bases. CDR3 DNA: TGTGCCACCAGCAAGGCGGGACAGGGGGCAAGGAACGAGCAGTACTTC. This translates into CATSKAGQGARNEQYF.

This clonotype occurred a few times. The V and J genes are TRBV11-2 and TRBJ2-5, with a weak D call TRBD2 (5 bases). The CDR3 spans 14 residues. Germline V gene sequence: CDR1 SGHAT, CDR2 FQNNGV. Trimming pared 4 bases from V and 5 bases from J, leaving 14 bases between. Here the CDR3 DNA reads TGTGCCAGCAGCTGGCCGGGGTTGGACGAGACCCAGTACTTC. This sequence encodes CASSWPGLDETQYF.

This clonotype showed up many times. This chain joins TRBV19 and TRBJ1-1; possible D gene TRBD1, 5 bases. The V end was cut by 8 bases, the J end by 1 base, with 8 bases between. This CDR3 is 12 amino acids long. Looked up from germline, CDR1 is LNHDA and CDR2 is SQIVND (reference sequence). The CDR3 loop is CASPQGNTEAFF. DNA for the CDR3: TGTGCCAGTCCTCAGGGGAACACTGAAGCTTTCTTT.

This clonotype was counted at least ten times. The chain combines TRBV10-3 with TRBJ1-1, with TRBD1 matching 9 bases. Trimming at V came to 10 bases and at J to 1 base, leaving 7 bases not matched to a gene. The V gene's germline CDR1 is ENHRY and CDR2 SYGVKD. This CDR3 is 14 amino acids long. CDR3 region: CATQPGQGNTEAFF. CDR3 nucleotide sequence: TGTGCCACCCAACCGGGACAGGGGAACACTGAAGCTTTCTTT.